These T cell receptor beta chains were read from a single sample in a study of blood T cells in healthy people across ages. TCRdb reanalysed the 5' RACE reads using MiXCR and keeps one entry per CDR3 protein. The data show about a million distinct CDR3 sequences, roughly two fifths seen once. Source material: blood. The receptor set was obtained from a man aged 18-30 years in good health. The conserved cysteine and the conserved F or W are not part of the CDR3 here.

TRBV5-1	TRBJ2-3	ASSLSDGTRVTDTQY
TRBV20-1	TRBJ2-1	SARGGLAGGRSSYNEQF
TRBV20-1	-	SASRQTSGEQY
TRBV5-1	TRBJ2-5	ASSFRERRETQY
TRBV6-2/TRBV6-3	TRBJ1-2	ASSYRSGYT
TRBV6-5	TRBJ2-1	ASSRDLYEQF
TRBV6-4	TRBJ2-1	ASSDLPYNEQF
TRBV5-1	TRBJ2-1	ASSRGRGLYNEQF
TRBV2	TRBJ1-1	ASRPRTEAF
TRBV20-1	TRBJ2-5	SASTGGRGSEQY
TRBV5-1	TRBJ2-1	ASSLLRRGENYNEQF
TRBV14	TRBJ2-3	ASSQARTGNTDTQY
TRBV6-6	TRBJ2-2	ASANTLKNTGELF
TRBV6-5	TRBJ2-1	ASSYSAGLYNEQF
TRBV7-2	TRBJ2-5	AGTQDGTSGETQY
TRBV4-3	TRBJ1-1	ASSQDRAVAEAF